The rows below give T cell receptor beta chains drawn from one sample of a study of T cells in Graves' hyperthyroidism and ophthalmopathy. TCRdb passed the multiplex PCR reads through MiXCR, listing each CDR3 protein once. The profile covers a few hundred thousand distinct CDR3 sequences, with 46% appearing a single time and just over 8% taken by the ten largest. The sequenced sample was peripheral blood or thyroid tissue (not recorded which). The receptors derive from a woman aged 18-29 years with Graves' hyperthyroidism. CDR3s leave out the opening cysteine and the closing phenylalanine or tryptophan. Size is stated for part of the rows, as once, few or many counts, or as a class when the clone is expanded.

clone_size,v_call,cdr3_aa
.,TRBV7-9,ASSLDGSYGQY
few,TRBV10-2,ASSPWERGWQETQY
many,TRBV15,ATSRVDASSYEQY
many,TRBV5-1,ASSPEGGANVLT
.,TRBV25-1,ASRQRDMNTEAF
.,TRBV7-2,ASSQVGTELSYGYT
.,TRBV5-1,ASSLIAGGNNEQF
.,TRBV7-2,ASSQSLAGANEQY
.,TRBV24-1,ATSEGLAGELF
.,TRBV14,ASSQDLSASYGYT
.,TRBV12-5,ASGSTAHYSNQPQH
many,TRBV7-2,ASSSGVAAYGYT
.,TRBV5-4,ASRGQEETQN
.,TRBV7-9,AWSTTGNSPLH
.,TRBV20-1,SGGLGLVQPQH
.,TRBV7-2,ASATSSTGELF
many,TRBV29-1,SVGQGYTEAF
few,TRBV11-2,ASRPSGRVHNYEQY
few,TRBV10-3,ASSPDRQAHYEQY
many,TRBV25-1,ASSVGGGKLF
.,TRBV9,ASSHTGTEAF
.,TRBV7-2,ASSAPQEETQY
few,TRBV7-8,ASSNSGRASETQY
.,TRBV7-2,ASSQDGTGGEGQPQH
.,TRBV7-8,ASSPRAGTSNTGELF
few,TRBV7-2,ASSPPGGPRALF
.,TRBV7-6,ASSQLETGSYEQY
.,TRBV5-1,ASSPGAASYEQY
.,TRBV2,ASIATRAGQY
.,TRBV6-6,ASSVGGEEETQY
.,TRBV7-4,ASSLLAGNSPLH
many,TRBV6-5,ASRSVGTETQY
few,TRBV10-3,AISVEGPLH
many,TRBV10-3,AISRQPSSYNSPLH
.,TRBV2,ASSLDRGTRNTIY
many,TRBV20-1,SASGRKGEQY
many,TRBV7-8,ASSLVNTIY
.,TRBV10-3,AIKKTGLGLYEQY
few,TRBV9,ASSAPGTGNTYGYT
many,TRBV29-1,SVGLPNQPQH
.,TRBV7-2,ASSMEGATEAF
.,TRBV29-1,SVGQGARSPLH
few,TRBV24-1,ATSDSDEPQY
few,TRBV20-1,SASLGSEAF
.,TRBV2,ASSFEGRGYGYT
.,TRBV7-3,ASSYRKRANTEAF